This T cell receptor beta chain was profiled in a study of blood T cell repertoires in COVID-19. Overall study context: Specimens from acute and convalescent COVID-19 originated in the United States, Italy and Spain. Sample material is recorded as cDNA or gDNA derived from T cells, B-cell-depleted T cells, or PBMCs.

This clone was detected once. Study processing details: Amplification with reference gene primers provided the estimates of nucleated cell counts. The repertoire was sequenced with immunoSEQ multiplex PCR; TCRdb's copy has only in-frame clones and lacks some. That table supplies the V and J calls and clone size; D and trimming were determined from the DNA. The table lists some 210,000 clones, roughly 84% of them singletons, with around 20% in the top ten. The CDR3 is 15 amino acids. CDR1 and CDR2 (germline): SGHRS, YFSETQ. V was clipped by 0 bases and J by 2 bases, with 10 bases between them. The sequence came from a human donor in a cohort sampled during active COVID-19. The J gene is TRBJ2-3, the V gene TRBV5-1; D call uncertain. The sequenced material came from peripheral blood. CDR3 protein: CASSLGGTDTDTQYF. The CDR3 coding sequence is TGCGCCAGCAGCTTGGGTGGTACAGACACAGATACGCAGTATTTT.